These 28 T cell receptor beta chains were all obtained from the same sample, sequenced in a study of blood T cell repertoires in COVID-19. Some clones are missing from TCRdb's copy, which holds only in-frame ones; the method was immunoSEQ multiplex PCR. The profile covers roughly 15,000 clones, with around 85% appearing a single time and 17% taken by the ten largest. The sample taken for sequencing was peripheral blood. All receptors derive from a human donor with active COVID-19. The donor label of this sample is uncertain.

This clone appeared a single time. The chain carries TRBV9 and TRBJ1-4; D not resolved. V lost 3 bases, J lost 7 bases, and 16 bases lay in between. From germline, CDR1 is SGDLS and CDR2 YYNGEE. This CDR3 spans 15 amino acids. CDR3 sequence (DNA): TGTGCCAGCAGCGGCAGGACGGGGAACTTTGAAAAACTGTTTTTT. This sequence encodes CASSGRTGNFEKLFF.

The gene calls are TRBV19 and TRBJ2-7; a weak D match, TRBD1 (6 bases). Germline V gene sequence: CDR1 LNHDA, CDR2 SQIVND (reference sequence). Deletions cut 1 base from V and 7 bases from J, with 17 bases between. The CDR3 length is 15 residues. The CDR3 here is CASSIVTGSGREQYF. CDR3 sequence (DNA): TGTGCCAGTAGTATAGTTACAGGGAGCGGCAGGGAGCAGTACTTC.

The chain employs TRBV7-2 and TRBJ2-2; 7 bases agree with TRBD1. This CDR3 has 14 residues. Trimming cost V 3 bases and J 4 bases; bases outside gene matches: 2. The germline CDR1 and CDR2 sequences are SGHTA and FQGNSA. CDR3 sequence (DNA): TGTGCCAGCAGCTTTTCAGGGGGCACCGGGGAGCTGTTTTTT. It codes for CASSFSGGTGELFF.

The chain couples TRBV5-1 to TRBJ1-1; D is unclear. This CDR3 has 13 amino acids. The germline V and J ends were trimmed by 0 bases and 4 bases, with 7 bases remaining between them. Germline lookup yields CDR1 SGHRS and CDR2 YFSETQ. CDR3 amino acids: CASSLVPGTEAFF. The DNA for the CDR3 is TGCGCCAGCAGCTTGGTCCCCGGCACTGAAGCTTTCTTT. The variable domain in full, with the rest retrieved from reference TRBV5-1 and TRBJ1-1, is KAGVTQTPRYLIKTRGQQVTLSCSPISGHRSVSWYQQTPGQGLQFLFEYFSETQRNKGNFPGRFSGRQFSNSRSEMNVSTLELGDSALYLCASSLVPGTEAFFGQGTRLTVV.

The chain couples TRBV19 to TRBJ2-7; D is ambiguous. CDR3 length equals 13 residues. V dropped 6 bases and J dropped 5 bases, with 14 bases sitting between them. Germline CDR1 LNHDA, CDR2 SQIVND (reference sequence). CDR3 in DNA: TGTGCCAGTAGCCATGTGCGGTTCAACGAGCAGTACTTC. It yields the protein CASSHVRFNEQYF.

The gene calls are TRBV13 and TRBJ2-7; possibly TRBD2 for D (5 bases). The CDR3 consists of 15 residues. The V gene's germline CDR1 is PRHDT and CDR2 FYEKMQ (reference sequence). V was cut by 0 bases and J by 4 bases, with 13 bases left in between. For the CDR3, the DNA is TGTGCCAGCAGCTTAGGGCAGCGGCTGGAATACGAGCAGTACTTC. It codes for CASSLGQRLEYEQYF.

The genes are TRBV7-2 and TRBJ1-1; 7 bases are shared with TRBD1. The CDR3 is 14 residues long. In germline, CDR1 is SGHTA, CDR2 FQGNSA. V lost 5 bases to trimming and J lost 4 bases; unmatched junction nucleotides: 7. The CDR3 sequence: CASSPQPGGTEAFF. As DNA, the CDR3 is TGTGCCAGCAGCCCACAGCCAGGGGGCACTGAAGCTTTCTTT.

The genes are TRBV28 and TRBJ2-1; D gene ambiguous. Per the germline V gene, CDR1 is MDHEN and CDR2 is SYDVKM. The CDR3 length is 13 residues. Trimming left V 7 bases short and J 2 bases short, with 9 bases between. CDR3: CASISRTYNEQFF. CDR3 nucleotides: TGTGCCAGCATTTCCAGAACCTACAATGAGCAGTTCTTC.

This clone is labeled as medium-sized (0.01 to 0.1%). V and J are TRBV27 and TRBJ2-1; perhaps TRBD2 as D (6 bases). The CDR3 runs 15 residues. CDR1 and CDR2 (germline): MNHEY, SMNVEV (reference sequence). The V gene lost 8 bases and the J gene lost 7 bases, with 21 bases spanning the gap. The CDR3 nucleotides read TGTGCCAGCGCTTACCTAGCGTCATCCTCGAATGAGCAGTTCTTC. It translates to CASAYLASSSNEQFF.

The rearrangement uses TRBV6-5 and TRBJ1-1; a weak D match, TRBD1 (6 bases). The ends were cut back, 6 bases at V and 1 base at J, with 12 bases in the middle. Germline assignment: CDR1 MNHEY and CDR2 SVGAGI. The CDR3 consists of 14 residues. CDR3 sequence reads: CASRLPGQNTEAFF. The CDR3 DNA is TGTGCCAGCAGGTTACCGGGACAGAACACTGAAGCTTTCTTT.

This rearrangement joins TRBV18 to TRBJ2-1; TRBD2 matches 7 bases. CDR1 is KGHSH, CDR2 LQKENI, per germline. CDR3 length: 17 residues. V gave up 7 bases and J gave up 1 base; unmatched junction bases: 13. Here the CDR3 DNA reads TGTGCCAGCTTTTCGTCGCGGGGAGGGGTGTCCTACAATGAGCAGTTCTTC. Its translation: CASFSSRGGVSYNEQFF. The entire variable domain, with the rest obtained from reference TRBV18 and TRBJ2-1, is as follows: NAGVMQNPRHLVRRRGQEARLRCSPMKGHSHVYWYRQLPEEGLKFMVYLQKENIIDESGMPKERFSAEFPKEGPSILRIQQVVRGDSAAYFCASFSSRGGVSYNEQFFGPGTRLTVL.

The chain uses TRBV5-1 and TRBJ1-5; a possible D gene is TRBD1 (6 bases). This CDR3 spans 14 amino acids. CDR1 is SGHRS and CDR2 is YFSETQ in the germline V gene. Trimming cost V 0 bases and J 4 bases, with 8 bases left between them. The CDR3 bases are TGCGCCAGCAGCTTGGAAGGGGGTAATCAGCCCCAGCATTTT. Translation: CASSLEGGNQPQHF.

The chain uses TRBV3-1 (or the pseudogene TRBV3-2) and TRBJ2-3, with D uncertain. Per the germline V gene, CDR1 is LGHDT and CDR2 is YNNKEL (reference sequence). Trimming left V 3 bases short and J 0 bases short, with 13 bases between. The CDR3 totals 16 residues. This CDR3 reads CASSQWNSISTDTQYF. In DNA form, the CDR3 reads TGTGCCAGCAGCCAGTGGAACAGTATTAGCACAGATACGCAGTATTTT.

CDR3 DNA: TGTGCCAGCAGCGGGCTGAGCGGGAGGGGAGAAAATGAGCAGTTCTTC. Translation: CASSGLSGRGENEQFF. V is TRBV5-5 and J is TRBJ2-1; 10 positions agree with TRBD2. The CDR3 is 16 residues long. Germline loops: CDR1 SGHKS, CDR2 YYEKEE (reference sequence). The V segment lost 4 bases and the J segment 7 bases; nucleotides outside the gene matches: 11.

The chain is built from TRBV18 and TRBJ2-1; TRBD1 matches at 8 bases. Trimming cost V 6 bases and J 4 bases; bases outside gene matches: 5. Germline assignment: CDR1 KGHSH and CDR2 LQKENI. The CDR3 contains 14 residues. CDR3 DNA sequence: TGTGCCAGCTCGACAGGGGAGGTATACAATGAGCAGTTCTTC. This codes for CASSTGEVYNEQFF. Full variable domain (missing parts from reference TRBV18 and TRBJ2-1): NAGVMQNPRHLVRRRGQEARLRCSPMKGHSHVYWYRQLPEEGLKFMVYLQKENIIDESGMPKERFSAEFPKEGPSILRIQQVVRGDSAAYFCASSTGEVYNEQFFGPGTRLTVL.

The CDR3 sequence is CASSLEGSTDTQYF. CDR3 coding DNA: TGTGCCAGCAGCTTGGAGGGGAGCACAGATACGCAGTATTTT. The rearrangement joins TRBV7-9 to TRBJ2-3; weak D call: TRBD2 (6 bases). The V gene's germline CDR1 is SEHNR and CDR2 FQNEAQ (reference sequence). The CDR3 covers 14 residues. The V end lost 3 bases, the J end lost 0 bases, and 7 bases lay between the germline ends.

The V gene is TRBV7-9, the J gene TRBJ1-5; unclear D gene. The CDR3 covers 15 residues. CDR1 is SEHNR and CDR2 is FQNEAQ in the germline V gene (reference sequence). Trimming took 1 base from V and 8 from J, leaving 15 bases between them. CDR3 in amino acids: CASSLDGYNQEPQHF. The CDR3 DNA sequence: TGTGCCAGCAGCTTAGACGGATACAATCAGGAGCCCCAGCATTTT. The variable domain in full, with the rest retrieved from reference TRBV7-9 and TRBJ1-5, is DTGVSQNPRHKITKRGQNVTFRCDPISEHNRLYWYRQTLGQGPEFLTYFQNEAQLEKSRLLSDRFSAERPKGSFSTLEIQRTEQGDSAMYLCASSLDGYNQEPQHFGDGTRLSIL.

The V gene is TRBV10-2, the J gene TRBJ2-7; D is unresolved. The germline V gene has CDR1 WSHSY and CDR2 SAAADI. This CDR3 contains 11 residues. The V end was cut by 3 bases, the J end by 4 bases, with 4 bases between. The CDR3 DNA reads TGCGCCAGCAGTGAATCTTACGAGCAGTACTTC. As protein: CASSESYEQYF.

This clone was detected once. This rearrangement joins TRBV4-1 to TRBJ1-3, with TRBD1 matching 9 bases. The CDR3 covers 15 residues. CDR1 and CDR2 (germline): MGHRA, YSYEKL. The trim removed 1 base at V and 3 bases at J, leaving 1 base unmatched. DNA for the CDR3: TGCGCCAGCAGCCAAGGGGGACAGGGTGGAAACACCATATATTTT. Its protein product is CASSQGGQGGNTIYF.

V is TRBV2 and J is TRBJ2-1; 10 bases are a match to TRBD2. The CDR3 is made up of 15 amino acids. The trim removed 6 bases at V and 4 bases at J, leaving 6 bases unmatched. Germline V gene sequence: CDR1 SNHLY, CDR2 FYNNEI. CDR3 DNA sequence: TGTGCCAGCAGCTCGAAGCGGGGGGGTTACAATGAGCAGTTCTTC. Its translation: CASSSKRGGYNEQFF.

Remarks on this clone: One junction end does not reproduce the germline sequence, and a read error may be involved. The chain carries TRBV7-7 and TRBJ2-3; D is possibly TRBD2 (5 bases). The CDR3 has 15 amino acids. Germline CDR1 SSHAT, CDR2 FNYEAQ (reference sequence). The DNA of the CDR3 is TGTGCTAGCAGCTTGAGGGCCCACCCCACAGATACGCAGTATTTT. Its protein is CASSLRAHPTDTQYF.

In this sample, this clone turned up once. DNA of the CDR3: TGCGCCAGCAGCTGGGGGACTAGCGGGGGGCCCGAGCAGTTCTTC. Residues: CASSWGTSGGPEQFF. The chain carries TRBV5-1 and TRBJ2-1; TRBD2 agrees at 15 bases. The CDR3 is 15 residues long. Germline CDR1 is SGHRS and CDR2 is YFSETQ. Losses at the gene ends were 3 bases for V and 10 bases for J; bases not matched to a gene: 5.

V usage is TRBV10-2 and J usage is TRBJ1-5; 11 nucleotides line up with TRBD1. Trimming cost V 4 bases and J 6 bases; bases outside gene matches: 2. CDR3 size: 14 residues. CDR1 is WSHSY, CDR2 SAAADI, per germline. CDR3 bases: TGCGCCAGCAGTGCGGACAGGGGGCGTCAGCCCCAGCATTTT. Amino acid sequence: CASSADRGRQPQHF.

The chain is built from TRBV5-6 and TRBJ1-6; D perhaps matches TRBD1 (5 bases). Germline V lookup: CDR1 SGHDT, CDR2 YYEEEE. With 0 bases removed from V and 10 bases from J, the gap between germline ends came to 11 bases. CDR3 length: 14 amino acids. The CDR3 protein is CASSLVRGRSPLHF. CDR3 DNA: TGTGCCAGCAGCTTGGTCCGGGGGAGATCACCCCTCCACTTT.

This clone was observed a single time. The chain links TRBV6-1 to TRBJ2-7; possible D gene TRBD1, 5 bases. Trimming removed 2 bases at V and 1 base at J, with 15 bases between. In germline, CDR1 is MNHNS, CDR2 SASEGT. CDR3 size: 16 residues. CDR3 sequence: CASSERLNRPSYEQYF. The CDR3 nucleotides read TGTGCCAGCAGTGAACGGCTGAACAGGCCTTCCTACGAGCAGTACTTC.

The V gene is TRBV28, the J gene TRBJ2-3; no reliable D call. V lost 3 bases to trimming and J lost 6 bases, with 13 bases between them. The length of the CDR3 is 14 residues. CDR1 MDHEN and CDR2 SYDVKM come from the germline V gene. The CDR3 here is CASSFATSSDTQYF. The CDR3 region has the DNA TGTGCCAGCAGTTTCGCGACATCATCGGATACGCAGTATTTT.

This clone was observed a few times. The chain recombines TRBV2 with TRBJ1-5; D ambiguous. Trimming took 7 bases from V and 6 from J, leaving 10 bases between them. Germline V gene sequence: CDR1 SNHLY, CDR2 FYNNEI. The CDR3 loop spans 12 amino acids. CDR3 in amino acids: CASNVGGQPQHF. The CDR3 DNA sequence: TGTGCCAGCAACGTGGGAGGTCAGCCCCAGCATTTT.

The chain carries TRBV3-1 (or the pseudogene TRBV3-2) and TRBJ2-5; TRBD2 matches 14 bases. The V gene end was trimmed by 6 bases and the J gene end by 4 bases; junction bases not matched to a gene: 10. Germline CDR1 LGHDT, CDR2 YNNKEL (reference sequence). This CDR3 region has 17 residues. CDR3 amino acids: CASRPSTSGGVIETQYF. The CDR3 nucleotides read TGTGCCAGCAGACCCTCGACTAGCGGGGGGGTCATAGAGACCCAGTACTTC.